The T cell receptor (beta chain) described here comes from a study of cytomegalovirus exposure and HLA in healthy donors. CDR1 PRHDT and CDR2 FYEKMQ come from the germline V gene (reference sequence). The CDR3 length is 16 residues. The V gene lost 0 bases and the J gene lost 2 bases, with 12 bases spanning the gap. Primers for the PCR totalled 60 Vbeta and 13 Jbeta. Assay used: immunoSEQ multiplex PCR; TCRdb lists only in-frame clones, some missing. The sample has around 170,000 clones, roughly 80% seen once. This clonotype was obtained from a man aged 40-49 years in good health and CMV-seropositive. The V call is TRBV13, the J call TRBJ2-3, with D perhaps matching TRBD2 (5 bases). The source material was PBMCs. The CDR3 region has the DNA TGTGCCAGCAGCTTAGGAGGTGGAGGTCACACAGATACGCAGTATTTT. Translating it yields CASSLGGGGHTDTQYF.